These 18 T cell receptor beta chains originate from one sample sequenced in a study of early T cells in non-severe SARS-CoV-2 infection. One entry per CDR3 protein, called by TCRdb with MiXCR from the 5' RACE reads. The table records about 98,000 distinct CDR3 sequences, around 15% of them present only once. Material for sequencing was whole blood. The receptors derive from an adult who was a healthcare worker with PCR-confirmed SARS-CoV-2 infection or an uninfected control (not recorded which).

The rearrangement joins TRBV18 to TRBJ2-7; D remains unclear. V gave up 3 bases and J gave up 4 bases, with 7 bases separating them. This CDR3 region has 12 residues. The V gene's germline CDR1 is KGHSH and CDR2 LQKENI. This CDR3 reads CASSPELYEQYF. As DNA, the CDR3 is TGTGCCAGCTCACCCGAACTTTACGAGCAGTACTTC. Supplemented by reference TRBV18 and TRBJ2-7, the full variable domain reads NAGVMQNPRHLVRRRGQEARLRCSPMKGHSHVYWYRQLPEEGLKFMVYLQKENIIDESGMPKERFSAEFPKEGPSILRIQQVVRGDSAAYFCASSPELYEQYFGPGTRLTVT.

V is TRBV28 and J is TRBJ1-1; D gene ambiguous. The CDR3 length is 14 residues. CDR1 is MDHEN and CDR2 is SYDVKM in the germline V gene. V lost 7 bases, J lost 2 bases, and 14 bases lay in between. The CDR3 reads CASTHGDPNTEAFF. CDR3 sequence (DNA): TGTGCCAGCACACACGGAGACCCAAACACTGAAGCTTTCTTT.

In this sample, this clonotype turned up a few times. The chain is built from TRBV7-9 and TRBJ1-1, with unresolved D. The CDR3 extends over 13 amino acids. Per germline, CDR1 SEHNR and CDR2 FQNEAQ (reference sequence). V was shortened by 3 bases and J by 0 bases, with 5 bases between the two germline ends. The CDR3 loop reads CASSFPLNTEAFF. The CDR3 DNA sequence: TGTGCCAGCAGCTTCCCCTTGAACACTGAAGCTTTCTTT.

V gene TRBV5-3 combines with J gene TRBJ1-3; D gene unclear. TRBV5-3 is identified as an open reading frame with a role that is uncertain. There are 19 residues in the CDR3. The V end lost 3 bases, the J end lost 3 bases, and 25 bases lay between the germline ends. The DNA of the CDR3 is TGTGCCAGAAGCTGTCACGTCAAGTTACAAGGAATTTTTGGAAACACCATATATTTT. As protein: CARSCHVKLQGIFGNTIYF.

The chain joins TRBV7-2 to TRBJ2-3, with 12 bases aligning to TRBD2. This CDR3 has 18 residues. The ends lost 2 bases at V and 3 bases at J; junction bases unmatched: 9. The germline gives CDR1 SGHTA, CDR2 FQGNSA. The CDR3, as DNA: TGTGCCAGCAGCTTACCGATGGTGACTAGCGGGAGTACAGATACGCAGTATTTT. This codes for CASSLPMVTSGSTDTQYF.

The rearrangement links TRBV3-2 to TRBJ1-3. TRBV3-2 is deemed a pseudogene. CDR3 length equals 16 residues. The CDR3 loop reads CASSQDPSGLGNTIYF. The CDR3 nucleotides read TGTGCCAGCAGCCAAGATCCCTCCGGACTTGGAAACACCATATATTTT.

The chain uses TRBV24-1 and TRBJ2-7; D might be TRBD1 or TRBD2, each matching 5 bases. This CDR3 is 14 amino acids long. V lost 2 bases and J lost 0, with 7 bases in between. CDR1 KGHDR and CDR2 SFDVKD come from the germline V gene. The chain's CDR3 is CATSDSGSSYEQYF. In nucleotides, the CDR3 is TGTGCCACCAGTGATTCAGGGAGCTCCTACGAGCAGTACTTC.

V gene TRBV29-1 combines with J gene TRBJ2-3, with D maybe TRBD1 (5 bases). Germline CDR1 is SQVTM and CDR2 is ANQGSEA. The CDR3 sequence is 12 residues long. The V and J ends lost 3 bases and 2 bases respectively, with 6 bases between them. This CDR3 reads CSVDRATDTQYF. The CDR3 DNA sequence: TGCAGCGTTGACAGGGCCACAGATACGCAGTATTTT.

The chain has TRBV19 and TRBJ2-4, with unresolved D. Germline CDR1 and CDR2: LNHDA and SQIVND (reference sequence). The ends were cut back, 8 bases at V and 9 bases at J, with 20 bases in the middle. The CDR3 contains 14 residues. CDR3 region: CASESQGPRPIQYF. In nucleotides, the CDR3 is TGTGCCAGTGAGAGCCAAGGGCCCCGTCCCATTCAGTACTTC.

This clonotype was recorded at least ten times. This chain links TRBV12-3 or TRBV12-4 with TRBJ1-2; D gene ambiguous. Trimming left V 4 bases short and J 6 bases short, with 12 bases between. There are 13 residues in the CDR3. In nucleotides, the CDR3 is TGTGCCAGCAGTTATACGGCTCTGGATGGCTACACCTTC. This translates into CASSYTALDGYTF.

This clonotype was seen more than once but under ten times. CDR3 residues: CASSLGTTNGRRAETQYF. In DNA, the CDR3 is TGCGCCAGCAGCTTGGGGACTACTAACGGTAGGCGGGCAGAGACCCAGTACTTC. The J gene is TRBJ2-5, the V gene TRBV5-1; TRBD2 might be the D (6 bases). Trimming took off 0 bases at V and 4 bases at J, with 22 bases between the two ends. CDR1 SGHRS and CDR2 YFSETQ come from the germline V gene. The CDR3 runs 18 residues.

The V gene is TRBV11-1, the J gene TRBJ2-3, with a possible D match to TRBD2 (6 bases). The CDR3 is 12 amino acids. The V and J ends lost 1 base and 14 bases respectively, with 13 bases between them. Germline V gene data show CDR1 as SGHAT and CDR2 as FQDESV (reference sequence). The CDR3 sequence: CASSLGAGLGYF. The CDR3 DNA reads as TGTGCCAGCAGCTTAGGAGCGGGCCTGGGGTATTTT.

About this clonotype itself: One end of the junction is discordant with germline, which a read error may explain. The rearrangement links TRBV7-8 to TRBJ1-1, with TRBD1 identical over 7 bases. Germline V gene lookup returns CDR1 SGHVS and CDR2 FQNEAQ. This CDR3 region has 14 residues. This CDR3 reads CASSFPDRNTEVFF. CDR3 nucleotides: TGTGCCAGCAGCTTTCCGGACAGGAACACTGAAGTTTTCTTT.

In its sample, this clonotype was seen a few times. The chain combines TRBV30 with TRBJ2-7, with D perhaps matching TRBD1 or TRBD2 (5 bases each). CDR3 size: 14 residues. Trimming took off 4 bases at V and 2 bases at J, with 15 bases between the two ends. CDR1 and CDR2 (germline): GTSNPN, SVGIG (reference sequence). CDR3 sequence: CAWNPGPIPYEQYF. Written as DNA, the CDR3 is TGTGCCTGGAACCCGGGACCCATACCCTACGAGCAGTACTTC.

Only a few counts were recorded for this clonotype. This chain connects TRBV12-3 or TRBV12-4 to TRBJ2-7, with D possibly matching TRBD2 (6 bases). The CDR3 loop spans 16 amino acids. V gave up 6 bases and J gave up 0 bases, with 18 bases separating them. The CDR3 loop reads CASSLPGSGLSYEQYF. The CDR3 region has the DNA TGTGCCAGCAGCCTCCCGGGTAGCGGCCTCTCCTACGAGCAGTACTTC.

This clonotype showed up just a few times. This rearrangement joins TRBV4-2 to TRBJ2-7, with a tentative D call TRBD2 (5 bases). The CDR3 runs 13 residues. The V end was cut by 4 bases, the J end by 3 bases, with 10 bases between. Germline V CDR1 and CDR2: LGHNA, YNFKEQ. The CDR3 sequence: CASSPTGVYEQYF. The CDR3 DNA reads TGTGCCAGCAGCCCGACCGGGGTCTACGAGCAGTACTTC.

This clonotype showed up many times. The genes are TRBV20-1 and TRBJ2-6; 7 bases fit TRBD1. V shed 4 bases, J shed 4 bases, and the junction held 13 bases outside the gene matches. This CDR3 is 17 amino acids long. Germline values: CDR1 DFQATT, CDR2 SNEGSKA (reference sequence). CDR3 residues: CSATDRAASSGANVLTF. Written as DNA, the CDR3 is TGCAGTGCTACCGACAGGGCCGCATCCTCCGGGGCCAACGTCCTGACTTTC.

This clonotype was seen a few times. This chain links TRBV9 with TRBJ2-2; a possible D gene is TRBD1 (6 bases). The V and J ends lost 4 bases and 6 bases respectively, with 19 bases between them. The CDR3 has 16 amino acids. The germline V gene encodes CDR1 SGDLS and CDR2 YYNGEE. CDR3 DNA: TGTGCCAGCAGCCCCCGAGAAGGGGGTCTGTCCGGGGAGCTGTTTTTT. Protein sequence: CASSPREGGLSGELFF.